The text below deals with one TCR beta chain. The antigen this receptor binds is unknown. No much larger clonotype is one base removed from it; base qualities were not supplied. The sample originates from a study of Ad26.COV2.S vaccination and SARS-CoV-2 variants (dated by TCRdb to 2020 to 2022). About the full investigation: Sequencing of the TCRbeta repertoire served to evaluate the specificity and breadth of SARS-CoV-2-reactive T cell receptors following Ad26.COV2.S vaccination. A total of 32 samples were included in the TCR-sequenced set, comprising around 19 Ad26.COV2.S vaccine recipients, 5 placebo recipients and 8 SARS-CoV-2 convalescent individuals.

Spanning cysteine to phenylalanine, the CDR3 consists of 17 amino acids. CDR3 DNA only is kept here, 51 bases in frame from base 1. Germline trimming: 4 bases from V, 4 bases from J; junction bases outside gene matches: 8. Reading the germline V gene gives CDR1 MDHEN and CDR2 SYDVKM. The full study reports these points: The authors noted that the TCR breadth and depth analyses may have underestimated total T cell responses. Ad26.COV2.S recipients had higher spike-specific TCR breadth than placebo recipients (P = 0.0014). Vaccine and placebo recipients had comparable non-spike TCR breadth, which fits with the vaccine containing only spike. Substantial breadth of spike-specific CD8+ and CD4+ T cell responses was reported after vaccination.

The immunoSEQ Assay was used to sequence TCRbeta CDR3 regions. After extraction, genomic DNA underwent amplification by bias-controlled multiplex PCR, followed by high-throughput sequencing. In the source study's methods: To quantify the absolute abundance of every unique TCRbeta CDR3 region, sequences were collapsed and filtered. Usable DNA was measured by amplifying reference genes present in all nucleated cells, and TCRbeta template counts were normalized to that usable DNA to estimate T cell fraction. Repertoire TCRs were annotated as SARS-CoV-2-specific when V gene, CDR3 amino acid sequence and J gene were exactly matched to a known reactive TCR set. The reference SARS-CoV-2 TCR set was obtained from MIRA and was filtered for enrichment in COVID-19-positive ImmuneCODE repertoires, whereby public or cross-reactive TCRs were removed. Drawing on the MIRA antigens, annotated TCRs were analysed further at the level of specific ORF or position within ORF. Breadth was defined as annotated unique rearrangements over total unique productive rearrangements; depth was the summed frequency of those rearrangements. Group comparisons of TCR breadth used two-sided Wilcoxon rank-sum tests. The source is immuneACCESS, and TCRdb retained only in-frame sequences with V and J called. Part of the clones is not carried over; for the studies checked, unresolved V genes explain less than half of this, and the remainder is unexplained. D and trimming come from the DNA, and the V and J calls and clone size come from that table. Present in this sample are 180,000 or so clones, roughly 85% of which were seen just once. The ten largest account for over 4.5% of the sample.

In light of the paper, this sample's time point label describes: individuals recovered from natural SARS-CoV-2 infection. Specimen: peripheral blood, collected after recovery from COVID-19. This receptor was identified in a human donor who had recovered from COVID-19. The rearranged chain carries TRBV28 and TRBJ2-6; 9 bases in between match TRBD1. CDR3 sequence: CASSSGQGLAGANVLTF. The nucleotide sequence is given as TGTGCCAGCAGTTCTGGACAGGGGTTGGCGGGGGCCAACGTCCTGACTTTC. Reference TRBV28 and TRBJ2-6 genes cover what lies past the CDR3, so the full variable domain is DVKVTQSSRYLVKRTGEKVFLECVQDMDHENMFWYRQDPGLGLRLIYFSYDVKMKEKGDIPEGYSVSREKKERFSLILESASTNQTSMYLCASSSGQGLAGANVLTFGAGSRLTVL.